The source of this T cell receptor beta chain is a study of T cell repertoires in cytomegalovirus infection. Study overall: In the study, CMV epitopes included recently identified HLA-C-restricted and well-studied HLA-B-restricted ones. General study findings and limits: CMV carriers having the relevant HLA were flagged by cumulative public TCR beta family frequency. HLA-C-restricted CMV clonotypes gave the most frequent clonotype in two of eight donors.

Details on this clonotype: Its target is not known.

The V gene end was trimmed by 5 bases and the J gene end by 5 bases; junction bases not matched to a gene: 10. The CDR3 is 15 residues long. Germline CDR1 and CDR2: SGHRS and YFSETQ. TCRdb re-analysed the reads in MiXCR, keeping a single row per CDR3 protein. The sample carries 380,000 or so distinct CDR3 sequences, about a third recorded once. The gene calls are TRBV5-1 and TRBJ2-5; TRBD1 matches at 9 bases. The sample here was cultured PBMCs, taken from culture after CMV antigen stimulation. The source of this sequence is a human donor in good health (CMV status not recorded). Some clones in this sample may be carry-over from other donors' samples. The CDR3 DNA reads TGCGCCAGCAGGACCGGGACAGGGTTAATGGAGACCCAGTACTTC. This gives the protein CASRTGTGLMETQYF.